This entry concerns a single T cell receptor (beta chain). V dropped 9 bases and J dropped 7; count of bases not matched to a gene: 7. The CDR3 contains 14 residues. Germline V gives CDR1 KGHDR, CDR2 SFDVKD. The sample belongs to a study of blood T cell repertoires in COVID-19. Sequencing used immunoSEQ multiplex PCR; TCRdb keeps in-frame clones, though not all of them. The table lists roughly 500,000 clones, 70% to 90% of them singletons. Sequenced sample: PBMCs or T cells enriched from blood (not recorded which). The V and J genes are TRBV24-1 and TRBJ2-1; 11 nucleotides match TRBD2. This sequence originates from a woman aged 40 to 50 who had recovered from COVID-19. This chain's CDR3 is CATSSGRRLNEQFF. For the CDR3, the DNA is TGTGCCACCTCTAGCGGGAGGAGGTTGAATGAGCAGTTCTTC.